This T cell receptor beta chain is drawn from a study of T cell clonotyping in hematopoietic cell transplantation. Whole-study results and caveats: Pathologically expanded recipient clonotypes increased progressively from day 30 to day 180 as diversity fell.

Trimming cost V 3 bases and J 8 bases; bases outside gene matches: 15. Germline CDR1 and CDR2: SNHLY and FYNNEI. The CDR3 loop spans 17 amino acids. TCRdb keeps only in-frame clones here, not all; method: immunoSEQ multiplex PCR. The sample has about 36,000 clones, about 95% seen once. To note about this clone: The antigen remains unidentified.

The time point here: recipient sample about 28 days before transplant, after cytoreduction. Recipient blood drawn about 28 days pretransplant and days 30, 100, 180 after. The clonotype originates from a man aged 40-50 years with chronic myeloid leukemia. Some clones in this sample may be carry-over from other donors' samples. J is TRBJ1-4 and V is TRBV2; TRBD1 aligns across 7 bases. This specimen was peripheral blood mononuclear cells, taken before stem cell transplant. CDR3 residues: CASSEGYGGGFEEKLFF. The CDR3 nucleotides read TGTGCCAGCAGTGAGGGTTATGGAGGGGGCTTCGAGGAAAAACTGTTTTTT.